This TCR beta chain was identified during a study of blood T cell repertoires in COVID-19. On the study more broadly: Sources were T cells, B-cell-depleted T cells, or PBMCs; the material itself was cDNA or gDNA.

As processed by the authors: Amplification from reference gene primers served as the basis for estimated nucleated cell counts. Assay: immunoSEQ multiplex PCR; the TCRdb copy retains only in-frame clones and omits some. V, J and clone size derive from that table, while D and trimming were established from the DNA sequence. This table holds about 220,000 clones, about 80% found once. Within 2 weeks of study entry, exposed participants had contacted a PCR-confirmed or clinician-diagnosed COVID-19 case. J gave up 4 bases and V 5 bases, and 6 bases lay outside the gene matches. Germline V gene lookup returns CDR1 MDHEN and CDR2 SYDVKM. The CDR3 runs to 14 residues.

The sample taken for sequencing was PBMCs or T cells enriched from blood (not recorded which). This chain uses TRBV28 with TRBJ1-2; 8 nucleotides match TRBD1. The receptor was isolated from a woman aged 40 to 49 who had been exposed to COVID-19. Here the CDR3 reads CASSLPQGGYGYTF. The CDR3 DNA reads TGTGCCAGCAGTCTCCCACAGGGGGGCTATGGCTACACCTTC.